These 7 T cell receptor beta chains were all obtained from the same sample, sequenced in a study of blood T cell repertoires in COVID-19. Sequencing used immunoSEQ multiplex PCR; TCRdb keeps in-frame clones, though not all of them. The sample includes under 150,000 clones, about 80% of them seen just once. Sample: peripheral blood. The receptors here all came from a woman aged 40 to 50 with acute or convalescent COVID-19.

This chain joins TRBV7-2 and TRBJ2-5; D might be TRBD2 (7 bases). This CDR3 has 15 amino acids. Germline CDR1 and CDR2: SGHTA and FQGNSA. The V gene lost 0 bases and the J gene lost 5 bases, with 13 bases spanning the gap. CDR3 residues: CASSLAGGPVETQYF. In DNA form, the CDR3 reads TGTGCCAGCAGCTTAGCGGGGGGGCCGGTGGAGACCCAGTACTTC.

V and J are TRBV19 and TRBJ2-1; TRBD2 matches at 7 bases. With V trimmed by 6 bases and J by 9 bases, 14 bases remained unmatched. The germline CDR1 and CDR2 sequences are LNHDA and SQIVND (reference sequence). The CDR3 length is 15 residues. The CDR3 protein is CASSPATSFSGEQFF. The CDR3 DNA sequence: TGTGCCAGTAGCCCGGCGACTAGCTTTAGTGGTGAGCAGTTCTTC.

The gene calls are TRBV4-1 and TRBJ2-1, with TRBD1 matching 11 bases. Germline values: CDR1 MGHRA, CDR2 YSYEKL. The CDR3 extends over 17 amino acids. The trim removed 0 bases at V and 5 bases at J, leaving 6 bases unmatched. CDR3 loop: CASSQEGRDRGNNEQFF. The CDR3 DNA is TGCGCCAGCAGCCAAGAGGGCAGGGACAGGGGGAACAATGAGCAGTTCTTC.

V gene TRBV2 combines with J gene TRBJ1-5; 8 bases are shared with TRBD1. V lost 5 bases and J lost 3; bases outside the gene matches: 6. Per the germline V gene, CDR1 is SNHLY and CDR2 is FYNNEI. This CDR3 region has 15 residues. The CDR3 spells CASSQDRVANQPQHF. CDR3 DNA sequence: TGTGCCAGCAGTCAGGACAGGGTTGCCAATCAGCCCCAGCATTTT. Supplemented by reference TRBV2 and TRBJ1-5, the full variable domain reads EPEVTQTPSHQVTQMGQEVILRCVPISNHLYFYWYRQILGQKVEFLVSFYNNEISEKSEIFDDQFSVERPDGSNFTLKIRSTKLEDSAMYFCASSQDRVANQPQHFGDGTRLSIL.

CDR3 sequence reads: CASSSTTGGFDGYTF. CDR3 coding DNA: TGCGCCAGCAGCTCCACGACAGGGGGATTCGATGGCTACACCTTC. The V and J genes are TRBV5-1 and TRBJ1-2; 9 bases line up with TRBD1. Per germline, CDR1 SGHRS and CDR2 YFSETQ. The CDR3 has 15 residues. V was clipped by 3 bases and J by 6 bases; unmatched bases: 9.

This chain links TRBV7-9 with TRBJ2-3, with 13 bases aligning to TRBD2. V was pared by 2 bases and J by 4 bases, with 0 bases of the junction left unmatched. The CDR3 consists of 15 residues. Germline lookup yields CDR1 SEHNR and CDR2 FQNEAQ (reference sequence). CDR3 region: CASSLTSGGADTQYF. The CDR3 DNA follows: TGTGCCAGCAGCTTAACTAGCGGGGGGGCAGATACGCAGTATTTT.

The genes are TRBV27 and TRBJ1-2, with a weak D call TRBD1 (6 bases). CDR1 is MNHEY and CDR2 is SMNVEV in the germline V gene (reference sequence). CDR3 size: 11 residues. Deletions cut 8 bases from V and 4 bases from J, with 8 bases between. The CDR3 here is CASGQSYGYTF. In DNA form, the CDR3 reads TGTGCCAGCGGACAGAGCTATGGCTACACCTTC.